A selection of T cell receptor beta chains follows, all from one sample in a study of T cell responses to AZD1222 COVID-19 vaccine. The repertoire was sequenced with immunoSEQ multiplex PCR; TCRdb's copy has only in-frame clones and lacks some. There are under 150,000 clones in the sample; 88% occur only once, and roughly a sixth lies in the top ten. The starting material was peripheral blood, obtained on day 0 of MenACWY control vaccination. The receptor set was obtained from an adult in good health. The CDR3 runs from the conserved cysteine through the conserved F or W. A D gene is named only where the DNA matches it firmly. Expanded clones are given a class, and other clones once, few, many or no size at all.

CDR3,DNA,V,D,size,J
CASSYAGQGQPQHF,TGTGCCAGCAGTTACGCAGGGCAAGGACAGCCCCAGCATTTT,TRBV6-5,NA,NA,TRBJ1-5
CAISESVGAPGGTEAFF,TGTGCCATCAGTGAGTCTGTTGGGGCCCCGGGGGGTACTGAAGCTTTCTTT,TRBV10-3,NA,NA,TRBJ1-1
CASSNRGVEQYF,TGCGCCAGCAGTAACAGGGGAGTAGAGCAGTACTTC,TRBV10-2,TRBD1,NA,TRBJ2-7
CASSLYLAGPTDTQYF,TGTGCCAGCAGTTTATACCTAGCGGGACCCACAGATACGCAGTATTTT,TRBV27,TRBD2,NA,TRBJ2-3
CASSPGTGGRRRAGELFF,TGCGCCAGCAGCCCTGGGACAGGGGGCCGTCGGAGGGCCGGGGAGCTGTTTTTT,TRBV5-1,TRBD1,few,TRBJ2-2
CASSQGGQGNTEAFF,TGTGCCAGCAGCCAAGGGGGACAGGGTAACACTGAAGCTTTCTTT,TRBV4-2,TRBD1,once,TRBJ1-1
CASSRAASGSRNEQFF,TGTGCCAGCAGTAGGGCAGCTAGCGGGAGTCGAAATGAGCAGTTCTTC,TRBV27,TRBD2,NA,TRBJ2-1
CASTTLAGGSHEQYF,TGCGCCAGCACCACCCTAGCGGGAGGTTCCCACGAGCAGTACTTC,TRBV5-1,TRBD2,NA,TRBJ2-7
CASSPGTGAVGYTF,TGTGCCAGCTCACCGGGGACGGGGGCAGTCGGCTACACCTTC,TRBV18,NA,NA,TRBJ1-2
CASSIDFWGNNEQFF,TGTGCCAGTAGTATAGATTTTTGGGGAAACAATGAGCAGTTCTTC,TRBV19,NA,NA,TRBJ2-1
CASSEAAASRHQPQHF,TGTGCCAGCAGTGAAGCGGCGGCGTCTCGCCATCAGCCCCAGCATTTT,TRBV6-1,NA,NA,TRBJ1-5
CASSLLAGGSYNEQFF,TGCGCCAGCAGCCTATTAGCGGGAGGCTCCTACAATGAGCAGTTCTTC,TRBV5-1,TRBD2,NA,TRBJ2-1
CASSSESRSSSLYF,TGTGCCAGCAGCTCCGAAAGTAGATCAAGTAGTTTGTATTTT,TRBV7-3,NA,NA,TRBJ2-3